Below are 25 T cell receptor beta chains sequenced from a single sample in a study of blood T cells in healthy people across ages. It was with a sample-barcoded 5' primer and a J-beta primer mix that a second PCR of about 6 to 12 cycles was run. TCRdb re-called the 5' RACE reads with MiXCR, one entry per CDR3 protein. The sample includes around 650,000 distinct CDR3 sequences, approximately 30% of them seen just once. Sequencing was done on a sample of blood. The receptors derive from a woman aged 80 or over in good health.

This clonotype has a count of ten or more. This clone may be a read error of a much larger clone one base away. The V call is TRBV20-1, the J call TRBJ2-1, with D hard to call. The germline CDR1 and CDR2 sequences are DFQATT and SNEGSKA (reference sequence). This CDR3 region has 10 residues. V gave up 3 bases and J gave up 6 bases, with 3 bases separating them. Written as DNA, the CDR3 is TGCAGTGCTAGCTGCAATGAGCAGTTCTTC. It encodes CSASCNEQFF.

This clonotype has only a few counts. The chain uses TRBV30 and TRBJ2-7; D may be TRBD2 (5 bases). The V gene's germline CDR1 is GTSNPN and CDR2 SVGIG (reference sequence). This CDR3 is built from 15 residues. V was shortened by 2 bases and J by 7 bases, with 21 bases between the two germline ends. The CDR3 reads CAWSWASFEKIEQYF. The CDR3 bases are TGTGCCTGGAGTTGGGCTAGCTTCGAGAAAATAGAGCAGTACTTC.

The sample holds many counts of this clonotype. A much larger clone differs from this one at a single base, so this may be a read error. The chain links TRBV18 to TRBJ2-7, with TRBD1 as a possible D gene (6 bases). The CDR3 covers 14 residues. Germline CDR1 is KGHSH and CDR2 is LQKENI. V lost 8 bases and J 0 bases, leaving 14 bases between the germline ends. CDR3 in amino acids: CASTRDKSSYEQYF. The DNA for the CDR3 is TGTGCCAGCACCCGGGACAAGAGCTCCTACGAGCAGTACTTC.

The chain combines TRBV7-2 with TRBJ2-1; either TRBD1 or TRBD2 may fit D (7 bases each). Germline loops: CDR1 SGHTA, CDR2 FQGNSA. CDR3 length: 17 residues. Trimming removed 5 bases from V and 1 base from J, with 18 bases in between. This CDR3 reads CASSQGGVADSYNEQFF. In DNA, the CDR3 is TGTGCCAGCAGCCAGGGGGGGGTGGCGGATTCCTACAATGAGCAGTTCTTC.

The CDR3 coding sequence is TGTGCCAGCAGCACAAGGGGACAGACACCGAATACCGCGAACACCGGGGAGCTGTTTTTT. It is translated as CASSTRGQTPNTANTGELFF. This chain joins TRBV6-1 and TRBJ2-2, with 7 bases matching TRBD1. This CDR3 is 20 amino acids long. The J segment lost 0 bases and the V segment lost 6 bases, leaving 19 bases of the junction unmatched. The germline CDR1 and CDR2 sequences are MNHNS and SASEGT.

Details on this clonotype: The junction and the germline gene differ at one end; a read error may be behind it. The chain recombines TRBV9 with TRBJ2-1; D unclear. The CDR3 has 15 residues. CDR1 and CDR2 from the germline V gene are SGDLS and YYNGEE. CDR3 nucleotide sequence: TGTGCCGGCAGCCTCCTGGGGTTTTCCTACAATGAGCAGTTCTTC. It translates to CAGSLLGFSYNEQFF. The full variable domain, rest sourced from reference TRBV9 and TRBJ2-1, is DSGVTQTPKHLITATGQRVTLRCSPRSGDLSVYWYQQSLDQGLQFLIQYYNGEERAKGNILERFSAQQFPDLHSELNLSSLELGDSALYFCAGSLLGFSYNEQFFGPGTRLTVL.

This clonotype was found many times. The chain recombines TRBV20-1 with TRBJ1-3; no definite D call. CDR1 DFQATT and CDR2 SNEGSKA come from the germline V gene (reference sequence). There are 13 residues in the CDR3. Trimming cost V 1 base and J 2 bases, with 6 bases left between them. As DNA, the CDR3 is TGCAGTGCTAGAGGGGCCGCTGGAAACACCATATATTTT. It specifies CSARGAAGNTIYF.

This clonotype came up many times. V is TRBV5-1 and J is TRBJ2-7; tentatively, D is TRBD2 (5 bases). CDR3 length: 15 amino acids. Trimming took 3 bases from V and 3 from J, leaving 16 bases between them. From germline, CDR1 is SGHRS and CDR2 YFSETQ. The CDR3 protein is CASSSRGSSVYEQYF. CDR3 DNA: TGCGCCAGCAGCTCGCGAGGGAGCTCCGTCTACGAGCAGTACTTC. Full variable domain (rest looked up from reference TRBV5-1 and TRBJ2-7): KAGVTQTPRYLIKTRGQQVTLSCSPISGHRSVSWYQQTPGQGLQFLFEYFSETQRNKGNFPGRFSGRQFSNSRSEMNVSTLELGDSALYLCASSSRGSSVYEQYFGPGTRLTVT.

CDR3 bases: TGTGCCAGCAGTGAAGAGAGACAGGGGACCCTCCACGAGCAGTACTTC. It translates to CASSEERQGTLHEQYF. The gene calls are TRBV2 and TRBJ2-7; 8 nucleotides line up with TRBD1. The J segment lost 5 bases and the V segment lost 1 base, leaving 10 bases of the junction unmatched. The CDR3 is 16 residues long. Germline V CDR1 and CDR2: SNHLY, FYNNEI.

This clonotype was found many times. The rearrangement joins TRBV30 to TRBJ2-5; D unclear. The CDR3 contains 13 residues. Per the germline V gene, CDR1 is GTSNPN and CDR2 is SVGIG (reference sequence). The V end lost 1 base, the J end lost 0 bases, and 6 bases lay between the germline ends. The CDR3 coding sequence is TGTGCCTGGAGTGGCGTGTACCAAGAGACCCAGTACTTC. Amino acid sequence: CAWSGVYQETQYF.

The chain carries TRBV19 and TRBJ2-7; 9 nucleotides line up with TRBD1. V shed 4 bases and J 6 bases; nucleotides not matched to a gene: 13. CDR1 and CDR2 (germline): LNHDA, SQIVND (reference sequence). The CDR3 sequence is 16 residues long. The CDR3 loop is CASSRIGTGPQGEQYF. The CDR3 nucleotides are TGTGCCAGTAGTAGGATCGGGACAGGGCCCCAGGGCGAGCAGTACTTC.

This clonotype was recorded at least ten times. The chain uses TRBV6-6 and TRBJ2-3; 7 positions match TRBD1. Germline V gene lookup returns CDR1 MNHNY and CDR2 SVGAGI (reference sequence). With 2 bases clipped from V and 2 bases from J, the junction kept 7 bases outside the gene matches. The CDR3 runs 16 residues. CDR3 DNA: TGTGCCAGCAGTTACAAGAGGGACAGATCCACAGATACGCAGTATTTT. Translated, it gives CASSYKRDRSTDTQYF.

This clonotype was counted between two and nine times. The CDR3, as DNA: TGTGCCAGCAGTTTATGGGCTAAGACAGACAAGAACACTGAAGCTTTCTTT. Translation: CASSLWAKTDKNTEAFF. The J gene is TRBJ1-1, the V gene TRBV27; TRBD1 is a possible D gene (5 bases). The V end was cut by 1 base, the J end by 1 base, with 16 bases between. Germline CDR1 is MNHEY and CDR2 is SMNVEV (reference sequence). The CDR3 sequence is 17 residues long.

The chain carries TRBV6-5 and TRBJ2-7; maybe TRBD1 (5 bases). CDR1 MNHEY and CDR2 SVGAGI come from the germline V gene. Trimming shortened V by 0 bases and J by 2 bases, and 11 bases separated the two germline ends. The CDR3 is 15 amino acids. Written as DNA, the CDR3 is TGTGCCAGCAGTTACTCGGCTTTAGGGGCCTACGAGCAGTACTTC. As protein: CASSYSALGAYEQYF.

The V call is TRBV5-6, the J call TRBJ1-1; 11 bases map to TRBD1. This CDR3 has 16 residues. Germline-derived CDR1 and CDR2 are SGHDT and YYEEEE. V dropped 4 bases and J dropped 1; count of bases not matched to a gene: 6. The CDR3 protein is CASSTRDRGANTEAFF. The CDR3 DNA reads TGTGCCAGCAGCACCCGGGACAGGGGGGCGAACACTGAAGCTTTCTTT. The full variable domain, its missing parts supplied by reference TRBV5-6 and TRBJ1-1, is DAGVTQSPTHLIKTRGQQVTLRCSPKSGHDTVSWYQQALGQGPQFIFQYYEEEERQRGNFPDRFSGHQFPNYSSELNVNALLLGDSALYLCASSTRDRGANTEAFFGQGTRLTVV.

This chain connects TRBV5-1 to TRBJ1-3, with D hard to call. In germline, CDR1 is SGHRS, CDR2 YFSETQ. Trimming left V 3 bases short and J 4 bases short, with 11 bases between. The CDR3 length is 14 residues. CDR3 coding DNA: TGCGCCAGCAGCTCAGTGGCATCCGGAAACACCATATATTTT. Residues: CASSSVASGNTIYF.

The chain links TRBV7-2 to TRBJ1-5, with 10 positions matching TRBD1. This CDR3 region has 16 residues. V gave up 1 base and J gave up 6 bases; unmatched junction bases: 6. Germline CDR1 and CDR2: SGHTA and FQGNSA. The chain's CDR3 is CASSLVGRTGGQPQHF. The CDR3 DNA sequence: TGTGCCAGCAGCTTAGTTGGGAGGACAGGGGGTCAGCCCCAGCATTTT.

On this clonotype: A much larger clone lies one base from this, so it may be a read error. The chain employs TRBV10-3 and TRBJ2-2; 15 bases match TRBD2. With V trimmed by 4 bases and J by 5 bases, 8 bases remained unmatched. The CDR3 runs 18 residues. The V gene's germline CDR1 is ENHRY and CDR2 SYGVKD. CDR3 bases: TGTGCCATCAGTGTCCCGGGACTAGCGGGGGGAGCGACCGGGGAGCTGTTTTTT. It yields the protein CAISVPGLAGGATGELFF.

This clonotype was recorded at least ten times. The chain joins TRBV20-1 to TRBJ1-2; unclear D gene. V was clipped by 0 bases and J by 7 bases, with 15 bases between them. This CDR3 contains 14 residues. Germline V gene data show CDR1 as DFQATT and CDR2 as SNEGSKA (reference sequence). The CDR3 region has the DNA TGCAGTGCTAGAGAAGAGGAGAGAAGCGGTGGCTACACCTTC. Its protein product is CSAREEERSGGYTF.

This clonotype was counted many times. V and J are TRBV4-3 and TRBJ1-2; perhaps TRBD1 as D (6 bases). The CDR3 contains 14 residues. CDR1 is LGHNA, CDR2 YSLEER, per germline. V was clipped by 3 bases and J by 2 bases, with 10 bases between them. The CDR3 reads CASSQATGNYGYTF. The CDR3 coding sequence is TGCGCCAGCAGCCAGGCTACAGGGAACTATGGCTACACCTTC.

In its sample, this clonotype was seen many times. V and J are TRBV20-1 and TRBJ1-2, with D perhaps matching TRBD1 (5 bases). This CDR3 has 13 residues. Trimming stripped 5 bases from V and 2 bases from J, with 12 bases between. Germline CDR1 reads DFQATT; CDR2 reads SNEGSKA (reference sequence). CDR3 bases: TGCAGTGCTCCAATCGACAGAAACTATGGCTACACCTTC. This translates into CSAPIDRNYGYTF.

The chain joins TRBV20-1 to TRBJ2-7; D could derive from TRBD1 or TRBD2 (6 bases each). V was shortened by 5 bases and J by 7 bases, with 21 bases between the two germline ends. This CDR3 contains 14 residues. The germline gives CDR1 DFQATT, CDR2 SNEGSKA (reference sequence). The CDR3 loop reads CSAGTNRRGNEQYF. The CDR3 coding sequence is TGCAGTGCTGGGACGAACCGGAGGGGGAATGAGCAGTACTTC.

The chain is built from TRBV20-1 and TRBJ1-5; a weak D match, TRBD1 (5 bases). The germline CDR1 and CDR2 sequences are DFQATT and SNEGSKA (reference sequence). This CDR3 is 14 amino acids long. The germline V and J ends were trimmed by 5 bases and 9 bases, with 20 bases remaining between them. The CDR3 DNA reads TGCAGTGCTGCTAGACAGCCTGGCCTCACGCCCCAGCATTTT. Amino acid sequence: CSAARQPGLTPQHF.

A note on this clonotype: Germline and junction disagree at one end, which may indicate a read error. This sequence joins TRBV7-2 and TRBJ2-6; maybe TRBD1 (5 bases). The CDR3 loop spans 17 amino acids. Looked up from germline, CDR1 is SGHTA and CDR2 is FQGNSA. The CDR3 DNA follows: TGTGCCAGCAGCTTCACGGCATCCCGGGCTGGGGCCAACGTCCTGGCTTTC. Encoded protein: CASSFTASRAGANVLAF.

This clonotype was seen ten or more times. This chain connects TRBV4-2 to TRBJ1-1; D ambiguous. Trimming stripped 0 bases from V and 0 bases from J, with 8 bases between. The CDR3 is 15 residues long. Per germline, CDR1 LGHNA and CDR2 YNFKEQ. CDR3 sequence: CASSQDNSVNTEAFF. CDR3 bases: TGTGCCAGCAGCCAAGATAACAGTGTGAACACTGAAGCTTTCTTT.